The clone carrying this T cell receptor beta chain was recorded only once. An end of the junction does not agree with germline; a read error may underlie this. Germline CDR1 reads SSHAT; CDR2 reads FNYEAQ (reference sequence). The CDR3 has 15 residues. TCRdb's table, derived via immunoSEQ multiplex PCR, lists solely in-frame clones and lacks some. The table has 40,000 or so clones, approximately 93% seen once; the top ten hold about 8.9%. The sample comes from a study of T cell changes during pregnancy in multiple sclerosis. Material: CD8+ T cells from peripheral blood mononuclear cells, obtained in the third trimester of pregnancy. This TCR was recovered from a female donor with multiple sclerosis, enrolled in a pregnancy study. The V call is TRBV7-7, the J call TRBJ2-2; 9 positions agree with TRBD2. The chain's CDR3 is CASSRTSANTGELFF. The DNA of the CDR3 is TGTGCTAGCAGCCGGACTAGCGCGAACACCGGGGAGCTGTTTTTT.